The 23 T cell receptor beta chains below come from one sample, sequenced in a study of shared clonotypes between healthy human individuals (TCRdb year 2020). To prepare the library, the immunoSEQ multiplex PCR assay was applied. Entries here come from immuneACCESS through TCRdb and include only in-frame sequences with V and J called. Some clones fail to appear in such tables; in the studies checked, an unresolved V gene covers under half of the shortfall, and the cause of the remainder is unknown. This sample holds fewer than 400,000 clones; around two thirds were observed only once. Of the sample, over 9% falls within the top ten clones. Sequences were obtained from memory CD4+ T cells sorted from blood. The cell subset or site label corresponds to: CD45RA-negative fraction. These receptors originate from a man in his thirties or forties in good health.

This chain links TRBV29-1 with TRBJ2-5; D is undetermined. In germline, CDR1 is SQVTM, CDR2 ANQGSEA. Trimming removed 0 bases at V and 5 bases at J, with 10 bases between. This CDR3 is built from 13 residues. Here the CDR3 DNA reads TGCAGCGTTGAAGAAGCGTCAAAGGAGACCCAGTACTTC. This encodes CSVEEASKETQYF.

This sequence joins TRBV19 and TRBJ2-1, with unresolved D. V lost 0 bases and J 0 bases, leaving 6 bases between the germline ends. Germline CDR1 and CDR2: LNHDA and SQIVND (reference sequence). The CDR3 runs to 15 residues. The CDR3 spells CASSIDKSSYNEQFF. The CDR3 coding sequence is TGTGCCAGTAGTATAGATAAGAGCTCCTACAATGAGCAGTTCTTC.

A few counts support this clone. This chain links TRBV6-1 with TRBJ1-5, with a possible D match to TRBD1 (6 bases). The CDR3 has 14 residues. V was cut by 8 bases and J by 3 bases, with 14 bases left in between. Germline CDR1 is MNHNS and CDR2 is SASEGT. Here the CDR3 reads CASVLDSVNQPQHF. CDR3 sequence (DNA): TGTGCCAGCGTACTGGACAGCGTCAATCAGCCCCAGCATTTT.

This clone occurred a few times. This chain connects TRBV2 to TRBJ2-1; 8 bases are shared with TRBD2. Trimming removed 5 bases from V and 4 bases from J; junction bases left unmatched: 7. From germline, CDR1 is SNHLY and CDR2 FYNNEI. The CDR3 runs to 15 residues. CDR3 DNA: TGTGCCAGCAGTTCCACTAGCGGACAATACAATGAGCAGTTCTTC. It is translated as CASSSTSGQYNEQFF.

This clone was counted a single time. The chain recombines TRBV6-6 with TRBJ1-4, with D perhaps TRBD1 (5 bases). Trimming took 0 bases from V and 4 from J, leaving 12 bases between them. The CDR3 extends over 16 amino acids. Germline V CDR1 and CDR2: MNHNY, SVGAGI (reference sequence). CDR3 protein: CASSYSSRDHNEKLFF. CDR3 nucleotides: TGTGCCAGCAGTTACTCCTCCCGGGACCATAATGAAAAACTGTTTTTT.

This sequence joins TRBV6-6 and TRBJ2-7; TRBD1 matches at 8 bases. V shed 7 bases, J shed 6 bases, and the junction held 8 bases outside the gene matches. The CDR3 has 13 residues. From germline, CDR1 is MNHNY and CDR2 SVGAGI (reference sequence). Here the CDR3 reads CASTHKQGGEQYF. The CDR3 DNA sequence: TGTGCCAGCACCCACAAACAGGGGGGCGAGCAGTACTTC.

This clone appeared a few times. The V gene is TRBV6-1, the J gene TRBJ1-3, with D maybe TRBD1 (6 bases). CDR3 length: 17 amino acids. Between the trimmed V and J ends, which lost 2 bases and 0 bases, there was a span of 14 bases. The V gene's germline CDR1 is MNHNS and CDR2 SASEGT. The CDR3 region is CASSERRGSASGNTIYF. The CDR3 DNA follows: TGTGCCAGCAGTGAAAGGAGGGGGTCCGCCTCTGGAAACACCATATATTTT.

This rearrangement joins TRBV6-6 to TRBJ2-7; no clear D. CDR1 is MNHNY and CDR2 is SVGAGI in the germline V gene (reference sequence). Trimming cost V 2 bases and J 0 bases, with 11 bases left between them. The CDR3 length is 15 residues. The CDR3 protein is CASSYKSDSSYEQYF. The CDR3 region has the DNA TGTGCCAGCAGTTACAAGTCTGACTCCTCCTACGAGCAGTACTTC.

The V call is TRBV5-4, the J call TRBJ2-1, with D tentatively TRBD1 (9 bases). The germline gives CDR1 SGHNT, CDR2 YYREEE (reference sequence). Trimming removed 7 bases from V and 4 bases from J, with 21 bases in between. This CDR3 comprises 16 residues. CDR3 nucleotides: TGTGCCAGCCGGGAGGGAGCACAGGGGGCATACAATGAGCAGTTCTTC. The encoded protein is CASREGAQGAYNEQFF.

This clone has just a few counts. The chain couples TRBV30 to TRBJ2-7; unclear D gene. The CDR3 sequence is 15 residues long. Germline V gives CDR1 GTSNPN, CDR2 SVGIG (reference sequence). Trimming took 0 bases from V and 0 from J, leaving 12 bases between them. CDR3 protein: CAWSVQGGSSYEQYF. As DNA, the CDR3 is TGTGCCTGGAGTGTACAAGGCGGTAGCTCCTACGAGCAGTACTTC.

This clone was detected a few times. The chain links TRBV18 to TRBJ2-1; 10 bases align to TRBD2. The CDR3 has 18 amino acids. Looked up from germline, CDR1 is KGHSH and CDR2 is LQKENI. The V gene end was trimmed by 2 bases and the J gene end by 7 bases; junction bases not matched to a gene: 14. The CDR3 loop is CASSPNPLAGATGNEQFF. The CDR3 nucleotides read TGTGCCAGCTCACCAAATCCGCTAGCGGGAGCGACGGGGAATGAGCAGTTCTTC.

The V gene is TRBV5-4, the J gene TRBJ2-2; D unresolved. Trimming took off 4 bases at V and 1 base at J, with 5 bases between the two ends. Germline V gene sequence: CDR1 SGHNT, CDR2 YYREEE (reference sequence). The CDR3 loop spans 13 amino acids. The CDR3 here is CASSLQNTGELFF. Written as DNA, the CDR3 is TGTGCCAGCAGCCTACAGAACACCGGGGAGCTGTTTTTT.

The chain couples TRBV5-1 to TRBJ1-2; 11 nucleotides line up with TRBD1. The CDR3 has 18 amino acids. J gave up 4 bases and V 3 bases, and 14 bases lay outside the gene matches. Germline lookup yields CDR1 SGHRS and CDR2 YFSETQ. The DNA for the CDR3 is TGCGCCAGCAGCTCCCCCACTCCCGGGACAGGGGGGATCTATGGCTACACCTTC. As protein: CASSSPTPGTGGIYGYTF.

As for this clone: Additional DNA sequences in this sample encode the identical CDR3. The chain is built from TRBV10-3 and TRBJ2-7, with D uncertain. This CDR3 has 11 amino acids. Trimming cost V 1 base and J 6 bases, with 4 bases left between them. The V gene's germline CDR1 is ENHRY and CDR2 SYGVKD. The CDR3, as DNA: TGTGCCATCAGTGAGTTAGGCGAGCAGTACTTC. It is translated as CAISELGEQYF.

Concerning this clone itself: This sample also contains other DNA sequences that code for the same CDR3. The genes are TRBV15 and TRBJ1-1; D ambiguous. The CDR3 extends over 14 amino acids. Deletions cut 0 bases from V and 1 base from J, with 6 bases between. The germline gives CDR1 LNHNV, CDR2 YYDKDF (reference sequence). The CDR3 bases are TGTGCCACCAGCAGAGAAGGAAGGAACACTGAAGCTTTCTTT. Translated, it gives CATSREGRNTEAFF. The full variable domain, its missing parts supplied by reference TRBV15 and TRBJ1-1, is DAMVIQNPRYQVTQFGKPVTLSCSQTLNHNVMYWYQQKSSQAPKLLFHYYDKDFNNEADTPDNFQSRRPNTSFCFLDIRSPGLGDTAMYLCATSREGRNTEAFFGQGTRLTVV.

This clone has a handful of counts. The sample has other DNA sequences that encode this CDR3 too. The CDR3 loop is CASSLGLAGDEQYF. The CDR3 nucleotides are TGTGCCAGCAGCTTGGGACTAGCGGGAGACGAGCAGTACTTC. The chain carries TRBV7-9 and TRBJ2-7, with 14 bases identical to TRBD2. This CDR3 has 14 residues. Trimming at V came to 3 bases and at J to 5 bases, leaving 0 bases not matched to a gene. Germline CDR1 SEHNR, CDR2 FQNEAQ (reference sequence).

The chain links TRBV5-4 to TRBJ2-1; 7 bases match TRBD1. The CDR3 is made up of 15 amino acids. V shed 0 bases and J 3 bases; nucleotides not matched to a gene: 3. Germline-derived CDR1 and CDR2 are SGHNT and YYREEE (reference sequence). The CDR3 DNA is TGTGCCAGCAGCTTGGGGGACAGCTTCTACAATGAGCAGTTCTTC. Its translation is CASSLGDSFYNEQFF. Drawing the rest from reference TRBV5-4 and TRBJ2-1, the complete variable domain is ETGVTQSPTHLIKTRGQQVTLRCSSQSGHNTVSWYQQALGQGPQFIFQYYREEENGRGNFPPRFSGLQFPNYSSELNVNALELDDSALYLCASSLGDSFYNEQFFGPGTRLTVL.

This CDR3 is CASRGSNQPQHF. The CDR3 coding sequence is TGTGCCAGCAGGGGAAGCAATCAGCCCCAGCATTTT. The chain carries TRBV6-1 and TRBJ1-5; no clear D gene. Germline V gene lookup returns CDR1 MNHNS and CDR2 SASEGT. Deletions cut 6 bases from V and 1 base from J, with 4 bases between. CDR3 length: 12 amino acids.

The CDR3 reads CASTQSGWAEQYF. DNA for the CDR3: TGTGCCAGCACCCAGTCGGGTTGGGCAGAGCAGTACTTC. J is TRBJ2-7 and V is TRBV2; D is undetermined. The germline V gene has CDR1 SNHLY and CDR2 FYNNEI. The ends were cut back, 7 bases at V and 7 bases at J, with 17 bases in the middle. The CDR3 is 13 residues long.

As concerns this clone: A much larger clone is a single base away; this may be a read error. The chain joins TRBV30 to TRBJ2-2; weak D call: TRBD2 (5 bases). V gave up 4 bases and J gave up 0 bases, with 9 bases separating them. CDR1 and CDR2 (germline): GTSNPN, SVGIG (reference sequence). There are 14 residues in the CDR3. For the CDR3, the DNA is TGTGCCTGGAATACCGGGGCGAACACCGGGGAGCTGTTTTTT. This codes for CAWNTGANTGELFF.

The J gene is TRBJ2-7, the V gene TRBV19, with D perhaps given as TRBD1 or TRBD2 (5 bases each). Germline V gene data show CDR1 as LNHDA and CDR2 as SQIVND (reference sequence). The germline V and J ends were trimmed by 3 bases and 7 bases, with 19 bases remaining between them. The CDR3 covers 15 residues. The CDR3 DNA reads TGTGCCAGTAGTATTGTCGGGACGGCGCCTGGGGAGCAGTACTTC. The encoded protein is CASSIVGTAPGEQYF.

The chain carries TRBV5-5 and TRBJ2-7; D gene unclear. There are 12 residues in the CDR3. The V end lost 0 bases, the J end lost 2 bases, and 3 bases lay between the germline ends. In germline, CDR1 is SGHKS, CDR2 YYEKEE (reference sequence). Written as DNA, the CDR3 is TGTGCCAGCAGCTTGGATGCCTACGAGCAGTACTTC. Translating it yields CASSLDAYEQYF.

The chain links TRBV9 to TRBJ1-3; D perhaps matches TRBD1 (5 bases). Germline lookup yields CDR1 SGDLS and CDR2 YYNGEE. V gave up 3 bases and J gave up 0 bases, with 10 bases separating them. There are 15 residues in the CDR3. In DNA, the CDR3 is TGTGCCAGCAGCGGGGACGGCAGCTCTGGAAACACCATATATTTT. Translation: CASSGDGSSGNTIYF.